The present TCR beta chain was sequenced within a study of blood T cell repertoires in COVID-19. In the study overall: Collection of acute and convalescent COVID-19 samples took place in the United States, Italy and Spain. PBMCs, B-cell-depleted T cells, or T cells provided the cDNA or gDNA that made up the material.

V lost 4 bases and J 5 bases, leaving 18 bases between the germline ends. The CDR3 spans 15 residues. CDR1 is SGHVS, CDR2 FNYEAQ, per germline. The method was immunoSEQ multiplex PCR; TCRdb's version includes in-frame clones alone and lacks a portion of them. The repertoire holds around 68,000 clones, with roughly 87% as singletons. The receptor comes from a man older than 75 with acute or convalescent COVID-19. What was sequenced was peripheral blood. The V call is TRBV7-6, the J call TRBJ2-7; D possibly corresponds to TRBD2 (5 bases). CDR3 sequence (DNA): TGTGCCAGCAGCTCAACTAGTTCATGGACGGACGAGCAGTACTTC. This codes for CASSSTSSWTDEQYF.